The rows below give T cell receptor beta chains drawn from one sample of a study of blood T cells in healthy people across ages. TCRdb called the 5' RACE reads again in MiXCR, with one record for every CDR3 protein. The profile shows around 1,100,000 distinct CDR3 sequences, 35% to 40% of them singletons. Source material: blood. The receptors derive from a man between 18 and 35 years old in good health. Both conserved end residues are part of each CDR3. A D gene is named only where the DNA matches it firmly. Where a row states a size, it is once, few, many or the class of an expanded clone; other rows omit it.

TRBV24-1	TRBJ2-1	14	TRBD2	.	CAASASGGANEQFF	TGTGCCGCCAGTGCTAGCGGGGGGGCAAATGAGCAGTTCTTC
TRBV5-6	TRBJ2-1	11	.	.	CAGSFNNEQFF	TGTGCCGGCAGCTTTAACAATGAGCAGTTCTTC
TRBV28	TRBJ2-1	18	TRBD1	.	CASSLQVSLRDRGFEQFF	TGTGCCAGCAGTTTACAGGTTAGTCTCCGGGACAGAGGATTCGAGCAGTTCTTC
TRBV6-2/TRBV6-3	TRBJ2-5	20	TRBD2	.	CASSYMFEGWTSGGIETQYF	TGTGCCAGCAGTTATATGTTTGAAGGGTGGACTAGCGGGGGGATAGAGACCCAGTACTTC
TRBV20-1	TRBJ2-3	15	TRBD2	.	CSARVHSGGEDTQYF	TGCAGTGCTAGAGTACATAGCGGGGGCGAAGATACGCAGTATTTT
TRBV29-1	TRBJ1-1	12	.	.	CSVEAGDTEAFF	TGCAGCGTTGAGGCAGGGGACACTGAAGCTTTCTTT
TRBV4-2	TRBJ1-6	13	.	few	CASSQSGRVALHF	TGTGCCAGCAGCCAGTCGGGCCGAGTAGCCCTCCACTTT
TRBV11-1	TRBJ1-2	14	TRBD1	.	CASSRGQVDYGYTF	TGTGCCAGCAGCCGCGGACAGGTGGACTATGGCTACACCTTC
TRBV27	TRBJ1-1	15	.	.	CASSLVSDTHTEAFF	TGTGCCAGCAGTTTAGTGTCAGATACACACACTGAAGCTTTCTTT
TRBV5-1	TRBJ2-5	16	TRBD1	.	CASSFPPDRGQETQYF	TGCGCCAGCAGCTTTCCTCCGGACAGGGGTCAAGAGACCCAGTACTTC
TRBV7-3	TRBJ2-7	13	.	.	CASSLASRGEQYF	TGTGCCAGCAGCTTAGCCTCTAGGGGAGAGCAGTACTTC
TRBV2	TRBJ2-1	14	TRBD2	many	CASRGLAVGDEQFF	TGTGCCAGCAGAGGACTAGCGGTCGGCGATGAGCAGTTCTTC
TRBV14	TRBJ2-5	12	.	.	CASSQVPETQYF	TGTGCCAGCAGCCAAGTTCCAGAGACCCAGTACTTC
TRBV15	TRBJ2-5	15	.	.	CATSRDRLGSETQYF	TGTGCCACCAGCAGGGACAGACTAGGATCGGAGACCCAGTACTTC
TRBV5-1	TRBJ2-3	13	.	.	CASSPPSGDTQYF	TGCGCCAGCAGCCCTCCCTCGGGAGATACGCAGTATTTT
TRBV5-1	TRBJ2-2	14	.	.	CASNGGTGTGELFF	TGCGCCAGCAACGGCGGGACGGGCACCGGGGAGCTGTTTTTT
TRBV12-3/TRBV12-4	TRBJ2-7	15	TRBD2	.	CASSFSGGRGNEQYF	TGTGCCAGCAGTTTTTCGGGGGGGAGGGGCAATGAGCAGTACTTC
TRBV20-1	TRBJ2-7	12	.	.	CSARDTLDEQYF	TGCAGTGCTAGGGACACATTAGACGAGCAGTACTTC
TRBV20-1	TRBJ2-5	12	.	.	CSARVIGETQYF	TGCAGTGCTAGAGTGATAGGGGAGACCCAGTACTTC
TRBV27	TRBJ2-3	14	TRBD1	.	CASSWRQGLDTQYF	TGTGCCAGCAGCTGGAGACAGGGGCTAGATACGCAGTATTTT
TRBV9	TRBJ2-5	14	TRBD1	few	CASSLRDRDNEQYF	TGTGCCAGCAGTTTACGGGACAGAGACAATGAGCAGTACTTC
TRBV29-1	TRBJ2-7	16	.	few	CSVEVDTAKIRYEQYF	TGCAGCGTTGAGGTGGACACGGCCAAAATCCGTTACGAGCAGTACTTC
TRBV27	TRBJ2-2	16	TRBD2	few	CASSLLAGVDTGELFF	TGTGCCAGCAGTTTACTCGCGGGGGTTGACACCGGGGAGCTGTTTTTT
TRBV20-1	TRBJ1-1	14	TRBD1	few	CSAGDRGRSTEAFF	TGCAGTGCGGGAGACAGGGGGAGAAGCACTGAAGCTTTCTTT
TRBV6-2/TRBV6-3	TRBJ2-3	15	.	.	CASSYSRQSTDTQYF	TGTGCCAGCAGTTACTCGAGACAGTCCACAGATACGCAGTATTTT
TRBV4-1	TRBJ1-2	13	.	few	CASSQSPVYGYTF	TGCGCCAGCAGCCAATCCCCGGTCTATGGCTACACCTTC
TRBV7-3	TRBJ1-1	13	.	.	CASSLNFGAEAFF	TGTGCCAGCAGCTTAAATTTCGGGGCGGAGGCTTTCTTT
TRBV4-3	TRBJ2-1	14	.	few	CASSVTALFNEQFF	TGCGCCAGCAGCGTAACAGCCTTGTTCAATGAGCAGTTCTTC